This T cell receptor beta chain emerged from a study of immune heterogeneity within non-small cell lung tumors. In the study overall: The tumor set comprised a few squamous cell carcinomas and some eleven non-squamous carcinomas (plus 1 not otherwise specified).

At approximately 570 ng per sample, bulk tumor genomic DNA provided the template. In surgery, several biopsies were collected from each primary tumor at widely spaced sites. Their non-small cell lung cancer was newly diagnosed and untreated, and the patients underwent curative surgery. The CDR3 is made up of 15 amino acids. Trimming stripped 7 bases from V and 4 bases from J, with 19 bases between. The V gene's germline CDR1 is LNHDA and CDR2 SQIVND (reference sequence). Many counts were recorded for this clonotype. TCR beta CDR3 was amplified by multiplex PCR, first round approximately 10 cycles, 32 V and 13 J primers. One entry per CDR3 protein, called by TCRdb with MiXCR from the multiplex PCR reads. The sample consists of 21,000 or so distinct CDR3 sequences, 28% of them appearing once.

This TCR derives from a middle-aged man with non-small cell lung cancer. The sample comprised lung tumor tissue. The gene calls are TRBV19 and TRBJ1-2, with D possibly matching TRBD1 (6 bases). CDR3 in amino acids: CASKHREWSAYGYTF. CDR3 sequence (DNA): TGTGCCAGTAAGCACAGGGAATGGAGTGCCTATGGCTACACCTTC.